This T cell receptor beta chain was captured in a study of blood T cell repertoires in COVID-19. Study context: Some COVID-19 samples were acute and others convalescent; all came from the United States, Italy and Spain. In each case, the material was cDNA or gDNA derived from T cells, B-cell-depleted T cells, or PBMCs.

This CDR3 has 15 residues. Study processing details: Estimation of nucleated cell counts was performed using reference gene primer amplification. Data came from immunoSEQ multiplex PCR; TCRdb stores just in-frame clones and leaves some out. The V and J calls and clone size are taken from that table; D and trimming were inferred from the DNA. The table shows around 250,000 clones, with roughly four fifths occurring only once. This clonotype was obtained from a woman aged 18-30 years with acute or convalescent COVID-19. The sample consisted of peripheral blood. This chain connects TRBV21-1 to TRBJ2-7; no DNA check was done on the table's D call, TRBD2. TRBV21-1 is a recognized pseudogene. The CDR3 nucleotides read TGTGCCAGCAGCAAAATTGGGGGGGCGTCGGGCGAGCAGTACTTC. Its translation is CASSKIGGASGEQYF.